This T cell receptor (beta chain) was sequenced in a study of blood T cells in healthy people across ages. Overall study context: Researchers report that template switching captured about one barcoded beta molecule per two T cells. Study observations and caveats: Measured against age, TCR beta diversity per million T cells decreased in a roughly linear manner. Diversity figures derived from one million T cells were judged to underestimate the true value.

Of note for this clonotype: Its antigen is unidentified.

Alongside a J-beta primer mix, a sample-barcoded 5' primer served in a second PCR lasting 7 to 11 cycles. MiXCR, run by TCRdb on the 5' RACE reads, gives a single entry per CDR3 protein. The table records 600,000 to 800,000 distinct CDR3 sequences, roughly half of them present only once. Germline CDR1 and CDR2: SNHLY and FYNNEI. V shed 5 bases and J 2 bases; nucleotides not matched to a gene: 26. The CDR3 length is 21 residues. The gene calls are TRBV2 and TRBJ1-2, with 7 bases lining up with TRBD1. Sequencing was performed on blood. The sequence derives from a woman of 80 years or more in good health. The CDR3 sequence: CASSPHHNWGQLERMNYGYTF. The CDR3 coding sequence is TGTGCCAGCAGTCCCCACCATAACTGGGGACAGCTAGAGAGAATGAACTATGGCTACACCTTC.